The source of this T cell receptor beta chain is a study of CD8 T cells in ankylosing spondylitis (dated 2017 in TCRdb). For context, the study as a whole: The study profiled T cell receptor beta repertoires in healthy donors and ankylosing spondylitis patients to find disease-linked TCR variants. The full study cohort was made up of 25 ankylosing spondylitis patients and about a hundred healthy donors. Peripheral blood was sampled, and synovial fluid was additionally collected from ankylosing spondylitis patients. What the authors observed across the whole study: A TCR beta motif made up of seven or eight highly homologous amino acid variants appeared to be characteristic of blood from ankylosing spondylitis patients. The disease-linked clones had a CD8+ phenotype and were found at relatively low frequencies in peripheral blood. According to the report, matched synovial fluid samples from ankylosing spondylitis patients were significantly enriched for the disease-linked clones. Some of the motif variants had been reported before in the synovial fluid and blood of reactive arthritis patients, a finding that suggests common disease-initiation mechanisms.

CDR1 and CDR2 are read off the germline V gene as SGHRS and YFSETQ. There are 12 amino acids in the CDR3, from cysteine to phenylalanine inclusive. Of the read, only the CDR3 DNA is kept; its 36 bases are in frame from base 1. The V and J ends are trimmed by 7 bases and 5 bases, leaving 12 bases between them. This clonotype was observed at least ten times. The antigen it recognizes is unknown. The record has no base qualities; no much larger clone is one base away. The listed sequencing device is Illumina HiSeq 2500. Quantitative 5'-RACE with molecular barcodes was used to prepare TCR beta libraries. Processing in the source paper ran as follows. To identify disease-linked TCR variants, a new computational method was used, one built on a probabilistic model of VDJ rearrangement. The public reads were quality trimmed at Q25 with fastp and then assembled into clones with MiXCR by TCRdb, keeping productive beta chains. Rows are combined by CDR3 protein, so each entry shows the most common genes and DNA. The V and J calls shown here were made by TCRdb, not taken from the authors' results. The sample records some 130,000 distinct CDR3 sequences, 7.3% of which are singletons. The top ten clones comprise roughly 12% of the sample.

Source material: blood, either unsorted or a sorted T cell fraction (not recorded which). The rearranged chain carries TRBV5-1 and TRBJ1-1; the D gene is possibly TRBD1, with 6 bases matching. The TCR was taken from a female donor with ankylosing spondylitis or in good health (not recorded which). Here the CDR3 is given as CASRQAGTEAFF. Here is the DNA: TGCGCCAGCCGACAGGCTGGGACTGAAGCTTTCTTT.